This T cell receptor (beta chain) was obtained from a study of blood T cell repertoires in COVID-19. Across the study: COVID-19 samples, acute and convalescent, were from the United States, Italy and Spain. PBMCs, B-cell-depleted T cells, or T cells provided the cDNA or gDNA that made up the material.

The authors' processing: It was from reference gene primer amplification that nucleated cell counts were estimated. The assay was immunoSEQ multiplex PCR, and TCRdb's table has in-frame clones only and misses some. V and J calls and clone size follow that table, whereas D and trimming were derived from the DNA. The table shows roughly 200,000 clones, with nearly 90% occurring only once. Germline assignment: CDR1 SGDLS and CDR2 YYNGEE. V shed 3 bases, J shed 6 bases, and the junction held 5 bases outside the gene matches. The CDR3 covers 14 residues. V usage is TRBV9 and J usage is TRBJ2-3; 9 bases line up with TRBD1. Source material: peripheral blood. This clonotype originated in a middle-aged man with acute or convalescent COVID-19. CDR3 nucleotides: TGTGCCAGCAGCGGGGGGACAGGGCGCGATACGCAGTATTTT. Protein product: CASSGGTGRDTQYF.